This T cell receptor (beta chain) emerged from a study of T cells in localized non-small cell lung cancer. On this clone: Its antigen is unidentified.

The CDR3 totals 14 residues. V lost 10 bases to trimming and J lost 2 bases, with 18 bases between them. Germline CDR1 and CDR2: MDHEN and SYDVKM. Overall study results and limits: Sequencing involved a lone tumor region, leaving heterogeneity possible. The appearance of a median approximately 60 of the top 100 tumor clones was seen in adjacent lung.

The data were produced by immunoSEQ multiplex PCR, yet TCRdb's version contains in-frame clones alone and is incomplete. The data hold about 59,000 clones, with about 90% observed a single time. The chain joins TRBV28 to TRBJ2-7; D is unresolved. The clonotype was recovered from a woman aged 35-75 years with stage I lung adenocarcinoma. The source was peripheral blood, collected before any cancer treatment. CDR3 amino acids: CAIADRVYAYEQYF. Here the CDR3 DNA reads TGTGCCATTGCGGACCGGGTGTACGCCTACGAGCAGTACTTC.